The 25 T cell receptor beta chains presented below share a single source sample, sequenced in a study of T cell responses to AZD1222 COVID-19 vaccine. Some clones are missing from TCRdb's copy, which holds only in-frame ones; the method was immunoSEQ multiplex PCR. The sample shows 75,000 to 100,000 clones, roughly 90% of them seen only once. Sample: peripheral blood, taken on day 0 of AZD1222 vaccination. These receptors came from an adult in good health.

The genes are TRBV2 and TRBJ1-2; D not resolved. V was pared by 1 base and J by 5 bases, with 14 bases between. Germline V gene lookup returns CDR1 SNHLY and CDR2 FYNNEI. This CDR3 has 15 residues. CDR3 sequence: CASSEGRRSSYGYTF. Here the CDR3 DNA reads TGTGCCAGCAGTGAAGGCCGACGATCAAGTTATGGCTACACCTTC.

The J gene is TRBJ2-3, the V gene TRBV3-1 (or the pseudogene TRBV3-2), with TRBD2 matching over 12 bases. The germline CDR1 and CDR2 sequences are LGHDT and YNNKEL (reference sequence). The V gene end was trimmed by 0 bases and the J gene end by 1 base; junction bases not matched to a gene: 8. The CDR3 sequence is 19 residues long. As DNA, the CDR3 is TGTGCCAGCAGCCAAGAAGCCCTAGCGGGAGGGCCGGGCACAGATACGCAGTATTTT. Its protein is CASSQEALAGGPGTDTQYF.

The CDR3 here is CAISEQGYEQYF. The CDR3 DNA sequence: TGTGCCATCAGCGAACAGGGTTACGAGCAGTACTTC. The rearrangement links TRBV10-3 to TRBJ2-7, with D possibly TRBD1 on 6 matching bases. This CDR3 is 12 amino acids long. V was pared by 6 bases and J by 4 bases, with 10 bases between. Germline lookup yields CDR1 ENHRY and CDR2 SYGVKD.

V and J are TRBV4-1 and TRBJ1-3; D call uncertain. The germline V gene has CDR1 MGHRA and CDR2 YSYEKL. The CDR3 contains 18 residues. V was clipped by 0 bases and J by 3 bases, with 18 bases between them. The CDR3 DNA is TGCGCCAGCAGCCAAGAGGCAGACGAAGCCTCTCTTGGAAACACCATATATTTT. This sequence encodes CASSQEADEASLGNTIYF.

The CDR3 DNA sequence: TGTGCCAGCAGCTTAGACAGGGGGCCCACAAATGATGGCTACACCTTC. It specifies CASSLDRGPTNDGYTF. The chain has TRBV6-2 or TRBV6-3 and TRBJ1-2; 10 bases match TRBD1. The germline V gene encodes CDR1 MNHEY and CDR2 SVGEGT. This CDR3 has 16 residues. The ends lost 6 bases at V and 6 bases at J; junction bases unmatched: 13.

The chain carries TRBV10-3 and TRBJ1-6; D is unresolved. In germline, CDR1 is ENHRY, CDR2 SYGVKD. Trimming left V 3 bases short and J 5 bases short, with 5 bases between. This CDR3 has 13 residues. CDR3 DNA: TGTGCCATCAGTGACTCAGATAATTCACCCCTCCACTTT. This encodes CAISDSDNSPLHF.

The CDR3 here is CASSYPGDTQYF. The CDR3 nucleotides are TGTGCCAGCTCATATCCAGGAGATACGCAGTATTTT. This chain joins TRBV18 and TRBJ2-3; no definite D call. The CDR3 has 12 amino acids. Germline V CDR1 and CDR2: KGHSH, LQKENI. V was trimmed by 5 bases and J by 5 bases, leaving 8 bases between them.

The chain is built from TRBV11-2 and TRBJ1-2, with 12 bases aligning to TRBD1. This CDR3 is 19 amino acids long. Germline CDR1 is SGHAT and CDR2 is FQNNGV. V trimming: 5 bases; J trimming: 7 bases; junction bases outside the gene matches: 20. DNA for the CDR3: TGTGCCAGCAGCCCCAATCGGGACAGGGGGCTCCCAACGTGGGGTGGCTACACCTTC. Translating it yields CASSPNRDRGLPTWGGYTF.

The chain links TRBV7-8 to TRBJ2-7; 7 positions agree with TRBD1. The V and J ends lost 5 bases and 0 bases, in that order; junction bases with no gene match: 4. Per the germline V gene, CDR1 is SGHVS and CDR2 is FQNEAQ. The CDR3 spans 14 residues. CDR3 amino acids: CASSPRDSSYEQYF. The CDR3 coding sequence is TGTGCCAGCAGCCCCCGGGACAGCTCCTACGAGCAGTACTTC.

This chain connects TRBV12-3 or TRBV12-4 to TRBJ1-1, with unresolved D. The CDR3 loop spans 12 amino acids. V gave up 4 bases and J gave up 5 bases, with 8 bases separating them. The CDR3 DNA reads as TGTGCCAGCAGTTCCGGGTGGACTGAAGCTTTCTTT. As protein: CASSSGWTEAFF.

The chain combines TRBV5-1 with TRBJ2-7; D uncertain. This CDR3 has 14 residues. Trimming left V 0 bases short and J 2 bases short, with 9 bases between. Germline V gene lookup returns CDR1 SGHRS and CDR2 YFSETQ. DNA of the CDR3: TGCGCCAGCAGCTTGGGACCTTCCCCCTACGAGCAGTACTTC. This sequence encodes CASSLGPSPYEQYF.

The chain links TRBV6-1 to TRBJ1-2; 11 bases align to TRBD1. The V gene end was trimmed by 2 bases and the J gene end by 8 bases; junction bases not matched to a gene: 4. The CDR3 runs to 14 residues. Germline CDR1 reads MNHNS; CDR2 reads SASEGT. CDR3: CASSERTGGDGYTF. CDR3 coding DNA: TGTGCCAGCAGTGAACGGACAGGGGGCGACGGCTACACCTTC.

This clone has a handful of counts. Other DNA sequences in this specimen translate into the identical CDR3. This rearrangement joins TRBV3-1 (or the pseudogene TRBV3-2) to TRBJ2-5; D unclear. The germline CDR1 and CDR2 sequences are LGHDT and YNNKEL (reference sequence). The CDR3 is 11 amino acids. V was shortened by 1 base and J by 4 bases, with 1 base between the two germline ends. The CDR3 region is CASSQGETQYF. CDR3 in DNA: TGTGCCAGCAGCCAAGGAGAGACCCAGTACTTC.

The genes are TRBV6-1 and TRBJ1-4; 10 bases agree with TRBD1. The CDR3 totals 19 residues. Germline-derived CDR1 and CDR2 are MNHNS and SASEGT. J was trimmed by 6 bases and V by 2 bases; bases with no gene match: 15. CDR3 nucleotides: TGTGCCAGCAGTGAACGAGGGACAGGGGTTTTTGGGAGCGATGAAAAACTGTTTTTT. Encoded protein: CASSERGTGVFGSDEKLFF.

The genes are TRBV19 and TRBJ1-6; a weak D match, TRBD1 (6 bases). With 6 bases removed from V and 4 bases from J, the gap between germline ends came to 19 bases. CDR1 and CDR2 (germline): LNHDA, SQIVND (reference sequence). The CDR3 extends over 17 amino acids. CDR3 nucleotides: TGTGCCAGTAGCCTCCTCCGAGGGGGGGCATATAATTCACCCCTCCACTTT. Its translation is CASSLLRGGAYNSPLHF.

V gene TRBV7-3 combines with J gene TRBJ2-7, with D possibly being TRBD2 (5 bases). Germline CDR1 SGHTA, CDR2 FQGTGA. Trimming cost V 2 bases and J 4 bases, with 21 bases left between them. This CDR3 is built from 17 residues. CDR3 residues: CASSLFPGMRVWYEQYF. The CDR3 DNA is TGTGCCAGCAGCTTATTCCCCGGGATGAGGGTTTGGTACGAGCAGTACTTC.

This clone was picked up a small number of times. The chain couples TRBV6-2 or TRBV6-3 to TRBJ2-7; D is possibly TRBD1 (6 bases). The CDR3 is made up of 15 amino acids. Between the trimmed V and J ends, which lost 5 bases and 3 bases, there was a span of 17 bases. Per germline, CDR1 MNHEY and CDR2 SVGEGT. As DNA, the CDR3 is TGTGCCAGCAGTGGGCTCAGGGGCGTAGGCTACGAGCAGTACTTC. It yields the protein CASSGLRGVGYEQYF.

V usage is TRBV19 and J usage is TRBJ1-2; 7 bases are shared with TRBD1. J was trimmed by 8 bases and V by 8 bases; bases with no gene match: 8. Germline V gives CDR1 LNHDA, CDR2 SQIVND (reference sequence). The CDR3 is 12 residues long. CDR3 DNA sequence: TGTGCCAGTGGTAGACAGGGCCGCGGCTACACCTTC. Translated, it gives CASGRQGRGYTF.

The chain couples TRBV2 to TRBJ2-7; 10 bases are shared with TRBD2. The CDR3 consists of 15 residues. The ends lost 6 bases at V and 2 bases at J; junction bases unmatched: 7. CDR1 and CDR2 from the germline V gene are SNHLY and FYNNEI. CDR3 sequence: CASSPTGTSAYEQYF. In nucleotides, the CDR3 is TGTGCCAGCAGCCCTACCGGGACTAGCGCCTACGAGCAGTACTTC.

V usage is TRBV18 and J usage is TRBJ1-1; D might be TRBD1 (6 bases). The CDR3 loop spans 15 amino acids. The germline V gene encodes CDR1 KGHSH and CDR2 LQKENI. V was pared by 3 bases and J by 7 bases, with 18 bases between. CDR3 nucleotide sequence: TGTGCCAGCTCACCCACCTTTGGCAGGGGCATTGAAGCTTTCTTT. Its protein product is CASSPTFGRGIEAFF.

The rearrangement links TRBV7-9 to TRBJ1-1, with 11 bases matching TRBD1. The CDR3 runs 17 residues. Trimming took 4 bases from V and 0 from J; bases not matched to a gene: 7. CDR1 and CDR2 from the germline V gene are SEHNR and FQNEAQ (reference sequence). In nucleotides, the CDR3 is TGTGCCAGCAGCTCCGGGACAGGGGGTTTTATGAACACTGAAGCTTTCTTT. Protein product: CASSSGTGGFMNTEAFF.

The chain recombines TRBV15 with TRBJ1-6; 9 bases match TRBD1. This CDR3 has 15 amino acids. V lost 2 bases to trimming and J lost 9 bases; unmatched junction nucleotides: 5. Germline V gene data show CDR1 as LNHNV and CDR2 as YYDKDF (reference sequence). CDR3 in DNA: TGTGCCACCAGCAGAAAACAGGGGGCAGGTTCACCCCTCCACTTT. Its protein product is CATSRKQGAGSPLHF.

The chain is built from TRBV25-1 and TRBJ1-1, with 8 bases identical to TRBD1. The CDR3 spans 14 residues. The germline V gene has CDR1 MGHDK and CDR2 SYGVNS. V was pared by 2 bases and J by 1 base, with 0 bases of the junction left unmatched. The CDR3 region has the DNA TGTGCCAGCAGTGAAGGACAGGGGAACACTGAAGCTTTCTTT. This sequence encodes CASSEGQGNTEAFF.

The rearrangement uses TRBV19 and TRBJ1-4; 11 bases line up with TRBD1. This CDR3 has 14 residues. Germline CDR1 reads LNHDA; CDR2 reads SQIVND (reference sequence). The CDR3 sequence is CVLLTGTGGEKLFF. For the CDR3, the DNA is TGTGTCTTACTTACCGGGACAGGGGGAGAAAAACTGTTTTTT.

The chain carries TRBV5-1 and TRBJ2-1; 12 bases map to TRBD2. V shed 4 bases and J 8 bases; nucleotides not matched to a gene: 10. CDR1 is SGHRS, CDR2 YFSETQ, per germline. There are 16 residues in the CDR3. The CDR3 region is CASSPPTSGSYDEQFF. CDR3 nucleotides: TGCGCCAGCAGCCCCCCGACTAGCGGGAGTTATGATGAGCAGTTCTTC.